These 23 T cell receptor beta chains were sequenced from one sample in a study of cytomegalovirus exposure and HLA in healthy donors. The PCR contained 60 Vbeta and 13 Jbeta primers. Assay: immunoSEQ multiplex PCR; the TCRdb copy retains only in-frame clones and omits some. The sample shows about 130,000 clones, approximately 61% of them seen only once. Sample: PBMCs. The receptors come from a human donor in good health.

The chain is built from TRBV4-3 and TRBJ1-5, with TRBD1 identical over 8 bases. The CDR3 covers 15 residues. Trimming removed 0 bases from V and 6 bases from J; junction bases left unmatched: 4. In germline, CDR1 is LGHNA, CDR2 YSLEER. CDR3 nucleotide sequence: TGCGCCAGCAGCCAAGACAGGGGGCTGGGTCAGCCCCAGCATTTT. This gives the protein CASSQDRGLGQPQHF.

V gene TRBV11-2 combines with J gene TRBJ2-2, with a possible D match to TRBD2 (5 bases). The CDR3 is made up of 14 amino acids. Germline loops: CDR1 SGHAT, CDR2 FQNNGV. Trimming left V 5 bases short and J 8 bases short, with 15 bases between. The CDR3: CASSEMGVSGELFF. For the CDR3, the DNA is TGTGCCAGCAGCGAAATGGGAGTATCAGGGGAGCTGTTTTTT.

This clone was seen more than once but under ten times. This chain connects TRBV5-1 to TRBJ1-5; a possible D gene is TRBD1 (6 bases). CDR3 size: 14 residues. CDR1 and CDR2 (germline): SGHRS, YFSETQ. Trimming took 7 bases from V and 5 from J, leaving 16 bases between them. The CDR3 sequence: CASSTGQPDQPQHF. CDR3 nucleotide sequence: TGCGCCAGCTCTACCGGACAGCCGGATCAGCCCCAGCATTTT.

The chain joins TRBV6-5 to TRBJ1-2; weak D call: TRBD1 (5 bases). CDR3 size: 14 residues. Germline CDR1 is MNHEY and CDR2 is SVGAGI. V lost 6 bases and J lost 6, with 17 bases in between. The CDR3 loop is CASRPAREGDGYTF. The CDR3 DNA sequence: TGTGCCAGCAGACCCGCCAGGGAAGGGGATGGCTACACCTTC.

As regards this clone: This sample includes further DNA sequences coding for the same CDR3. The rearrangement links TRBV7-9 to TRBJ1-2; TRBD1 is a possible D gene (5 bases). Germline V lookup: CDR1 SEHNR, CDR2 FQNEAQ (reference sequence). The V end lost 7 bases, the J end lost 1 base, and 10 bases lay between the germline ends. The CDR3 is 13 amino acids. In DNA, the CDR3 is TGTGCCAGCACCGAGGACATTAACTATGGCTACACCTTC. This gives the protein CASTEDINYGYTF.

The CDR3 reads CASSLELVSGEQFF. The CDR3 DNA reads as TGCGCCAGCAGCTTGGAGCTGGTCTCTGGTGAGCAGTTCTTC. The V call is TRBV5-1, the J call TRBJ2-1, with D hard to call. V lost 0 bases to trimming and J lost 9 bases, with 13 bases between them. CDR1 SGHRS and CDR2 YFSETQ come from the germline V gene. This CDR3 spans 14 amino acids.

The chain couples TRBV7-9 to TRBJ2-1; 11 nucleotides match TRBD1. The CDR3 is made up of 16 amino acids. The germline V gene has CDR1 SEHNR and CDR2 FQNEAQ (reference sequence). V lost 6 bases and J lost 7; bases outside the gene matches: 11. CDR3 sequence reads: CASSRSGQGARNEQFF. The CDR3 region has the DNA TGTGCCAGCAGTCGCTCCGGACAGGGGGCGCGAAATGAGCAGTTCTTC.

This CDR3 is CASSVQPSGSTDTQYF. The CDR3 nucleotides read TGTGCCAGCAGTGTACAGCCTAGCGGGAGCACAGATACGCAGTATTTT. The chain carries TRBV2 and TRBJ2-3; 8 bases match TRBD2. V was clipped by 4 bases and J by 0 bases; unmatched bases: 6. CDR3 size: 16 residues. The V gene's germline CDR1 is SNHLY and CDR2 FYNNEI. The entire variable domain, with the rest obtained from reference TRBV2 and TRBJ2-3, is as follows: EPEVTQTPSHQVTQMGQEVILRCVPISNHLYFYWYRQILGQKVEFLVSFYNNEISEKSEIFDDQFSVERPDGSNFTLKIRSTKLEDSAMYFCASSVQPSGSTDTQYFGPGTRLTVL.

This clone was counted a few times. CDR3 DNA: TGTGCCAGCAGCGTAGGCCAGGGGGATTTTCAGCCCCAGCATTTT. This gives the protein CASSVGQGDFQPQHF. The chain couples TRBV9 to TRBJ1-5, with 7 nucleotides matching TRBD1. Trimming cost V 0 bases and J 6 bases; bases outside gene matches: 6. Germline V gene data show CDR1 as SGDLS and CDR2 as YYNGEE. This CDR3 is 15 amino acids long.

CDR3 amino acids: CASSPGQANTGELFF. The DNA for the CDR3 is TGTGCCAGCAGCCCCGGACAGGCGAACACCGGGGAGCTGTTTTTT. V gene TRBV6-1 combines with J gene TRBJ2-2; 7 positions match TRBD1. J was trimmed by 0 bases and V by 6 bases; bases with no gene match: 4. Germline V CDR1 and CDR2: MNHNS, SASEGT. The CDR3 covers 15 residues.

This clone appeared once. V is TRBV6-4 and J is TRBJ2-3; D unclear. The CDR3 extends over 13 amino acids. Trimming removed 5 bases at V and 0 bases at J, with 6 bases between. CDR1 is MRHNA and CDR2 is SNTAGT in the germline V gene. In DNA form, the CDR3 reads TGTGCCAGCAGTCTTACTAGCACAGATACGCAGTATTTT. Protein sequence: CASSLTSTDTQYF.

V and J are TRBV5-4 and TRBJ1-2; D is ambiguous. The CDR3 sequence is 12 residues long. Germline values: CDR1 SGHNT, CDR2 YYREEE (reference sequence). Trimming took 0 bases from V and 8 from J, leaving 8 bases between them. The DNA of the CDR3 is TGTGCCAGCAGCTTGGACCTGCGGGGCTACACCTTC. Its translation: CASSLDLRGYTF. The whole variable domain, remainder taken from reference TRBV5-4 and TRBJ1-2, is ETGVTQSPTHLIKTRGQQVTLRCSSQSGHNTVSWYQQALGQGPQFIFQYYREEENGRGNFPPRFSGLQFPNYSSELNVNALELDDSALYLCASSLDLRGYTFGSGTRLTVV.

Only a few counts were recorded for this clone. The genes are TRBV18 and TRBJ2-4, with D tentatively TRBD1 (5 bases). Per germline, CDR1 KGHSH and CDR2 LQKENI. V shed 0 bases and J shed 2 bases, with 11 bases lying between them. CDR3 size: 16 residues. The CDR3 nucleotides read TGTGCCAGCTCACCACCGAATCCAGGGACCAAAAACATTCAGTACTTC. Amino acids: CASSPPNPGTKNIQYF.

This chain connects TRBV11-3 to TRBJ2-7; no reliable D call. V was pared by 1 base and J by 4 bases, with 23 bases between. The CDR3 consists of 18 residues. CDR1 and CDR2 from the germline V gene are SGHNT and YENEEA. CDR3 loop: CASSLAWPMATEAYEQYF. The CDR3 nucleotides are TGTGCCAGCAGCTTAGCTTGGCCCATGGCCACCGAGGCTTACGAGCAGTACTTC.

The chain's CDR3 is CASRTDRGWSGGYTF. The CDR3 nucleotides read TGTGCCAGCAGAACCGACAGGGGCTGGTCCGGCGGCTACACCTTC. This rearrangement joins TRBV2 to TRBJ1-2; 8 bases fit TRBD1. The CDR3 totals 15 residues. Germline values: CDR1 SNHLY, CDR2 FYNNEI. V shed 6 bases, J shed 8 bases, and the junction held 14 bases outside the gene matches.

V is TRBV25-1 and J is TRBJ1-6, with 8 bases matching TRBD1. This CDR3 contains 17 residues. CDR1 is MGHDK, CDR2 SYGVNS, per germline. V trimming: 2 bases; J trimming: 0 bases; junction bases outside the gene matches: 3. CDR3 sequence: CASSERQGSSYNSPLHF. As DNA, the CDR3 is TGTGCCAGCAGTGAACGACAGGGGAGCTCCTATAATTCACCCCTCCACTTT.

The V gene is TRBV27, the J gene TRBJ2-3, with 7 bases identical to TRBD2. Germline values: CDR1 MNHEY, CDR2 SMNVEV (reference sequence). J was trimmed by 1 base and V by 4 bases; bases with no gene match: 8. The CDR3 extends over 16 amino acids. The CDR3 bases are TGTGCCAGCAGTTCCTTGCTAGCGGCCCGCACAGATACGCAGTATTTT. It codes for CASSSLLAARTDTQYF.

In this sample, this clone turned up a few times. One end of the junction fails to match germline, which may point to a read error. The V and J genes are TRBV4-1 and TRBJ2-1; no reliable D call. Germline CDR1 reads MGHRA; CDR2 reads YSYEKL. This CDR3 comprises 16 residues. CDR3 protein: CASSEEVAQTYNEQFF. The DNA of the CDR3 is TGCGCCAGCAGCGAAGAGGTGGCGCAGACTTACAATGAGCAGTTCTTC.

This clone was detected once. This sequence joins TRBV7-2 and TRBJ2-7; 9 nucleotides match TRBD2. Germline V gives CDR1 SGHTA, CDR2 FQGNSA. The CDR3 totals 14 residues. The J segment lost 6 bases and the V segment lost 4 bases, leaving 7 bases of the junction unmatched. CDR3 DNA sequence: TGTGCCAGCAGCTGGACTAGCGTAGGGGCCGAGCAGTACTTC. Residues: CASSWTSVGAEQYF.

The J gene is TRBJ1-5, the V gene TRBV5-1, with D maybe TRBD1 (6 bases). The V end lost 0 bases, the J end lost 6 bases, and 7 bases lay between the germline ends. The CDR3 loop spans 13 amino acids. CDR1 is SGHRS and CDR2 is YFSETQ in the germline V gene. The CDR3, as DNA: TGCGCCAGCAGCTTGGCGACAGGTCAGCCCCAGCATTTT. Translation: CASSLATGQPQHF.

The chain has TRBV10-1 and TRBJ1-1; no firm D call. V lost 3 bases and J 6 bases, leaving 14 bases between the germline ends. Germline V gene lookup returns CDR1 WNHNN and CDR2 SYGVQD (reference sequence). This CDR3 is 14 amino acids long. CDR3 loop: CASSDGRRSAEAFF. The CDR3 nucleotides are TGCGCCAGCAGTGATGGGAGAAGGAGCGCTGAAGCTTTCTTT.

V and J are TRBV29-1 and TRBJ2-7, with 10 bases that match TRBD2. CDR3 length: 16 amino acids. The V segment lost 2 bases and the J segment 2 bases; nucleotides outside the gene matches: 9. CDR1 is SQVTM and CDR2 is ANQGSEA in the germline V gene. CDR3 sequence: CSVELASGSFPYEQYF. CDR3 nucleotides: TGCAGCGTTGAATTGGCTAGCGGGAGCTTCCCCTACGAGCAGTACTTC.

V usage is TRBV14 and J usage is TRBJ2-3; perhaps TRBD2 as D (5 bases). The V and J ends lost 1 base and 4 bases respectively, with 12 bases between them. The CDR3 totals 15 residues. Germline lookup yields CDR1 SGHDN and CDR2 FVKESK. CDR3 region: CASSQVAGLADTQYF. For the CDR3, the DNA is TGTGCCAGCAGCCAAGTTGCGGGTTTAGCAGATACGCAGTATTTT.